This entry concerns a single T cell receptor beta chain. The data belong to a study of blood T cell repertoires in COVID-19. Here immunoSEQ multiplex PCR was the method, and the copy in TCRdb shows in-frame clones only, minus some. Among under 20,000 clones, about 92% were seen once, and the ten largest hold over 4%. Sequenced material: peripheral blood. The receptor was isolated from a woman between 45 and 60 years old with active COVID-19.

In DNA, the CDR3 is TGCGCCAGCAGCCCCGGGGACAGGGAGATGGGCAATCAGCCCCAGCATTTT. It yields the protein CASSPGDREMGNQPQHF. This sequence joins TRBV5-1 and TRBJ1-5, with TRBD1 matching over 9 bases. V lost 4 bases, J lost 2 bases, and 10 bases stayed unmatched. Germline values: CDR1 SGHRS, CDR2 YFSETQ. This CDR3 contains 17 residues.